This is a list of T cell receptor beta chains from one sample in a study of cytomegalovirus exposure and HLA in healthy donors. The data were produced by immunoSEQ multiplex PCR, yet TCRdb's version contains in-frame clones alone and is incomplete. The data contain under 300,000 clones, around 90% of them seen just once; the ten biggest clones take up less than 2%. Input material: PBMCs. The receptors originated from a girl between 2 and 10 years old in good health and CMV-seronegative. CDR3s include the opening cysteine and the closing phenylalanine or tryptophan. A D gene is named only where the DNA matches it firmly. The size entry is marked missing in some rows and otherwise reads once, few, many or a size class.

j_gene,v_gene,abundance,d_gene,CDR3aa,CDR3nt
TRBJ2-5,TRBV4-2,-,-,CASSPSPGEETQYF,TGTGCCAGCAGCCCCTCCCCAGGGGAAGAGACCCAGTACTTC
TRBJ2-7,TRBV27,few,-,CASSLDNYEQYF,TGTGCCAGCAGTTTAGACAACTACGAGCAGTACTTC
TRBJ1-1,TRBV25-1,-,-,CASSEPDTEAFF,TGTGCCAGCAGTGAACCGGACACTGAAGCTTTCTTT
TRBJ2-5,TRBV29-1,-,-,CSVILGGETQYF,TGCAGCGTTATTCTAGGGGGAGAGACCCAGTACTTC
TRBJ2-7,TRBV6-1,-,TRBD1,CASSAGQVVRSEQYF,TGTGCCAGCAGTGCCGGACAGGTGGTCAGGAGCGAGCAGTACTTC
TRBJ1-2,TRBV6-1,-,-,CASDSFYGYTF,TGTGCCAGCGACAGCTTCTATGGCTACACCTTC
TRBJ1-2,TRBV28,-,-,CASSSSYGYTF,TGTGCCAGCAGCTCGAGCTATGGCTACACCTTC
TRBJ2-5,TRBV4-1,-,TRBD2,CASSQEGGHWGGQYF,TGCGCCAGCAGCCAAGAAGGAGGACATTGGGGGGGCCAGTACTTC
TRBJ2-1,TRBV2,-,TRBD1,CASSKQGTHEQFF,TGTGCCAGCAGCAAACAGGGGACGCATGAGCAGTTCTTC
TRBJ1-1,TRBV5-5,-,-,CASSLDSHEAFF,TGTGCCAGCAGCCTGGACAGTCATGAAGCTTTCTTT
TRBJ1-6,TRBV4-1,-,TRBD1,CASSLGQGQGPLHF,TGCGCCAGCAGCCTGGGACAGGGACAAGGACCCCTCCACTTT